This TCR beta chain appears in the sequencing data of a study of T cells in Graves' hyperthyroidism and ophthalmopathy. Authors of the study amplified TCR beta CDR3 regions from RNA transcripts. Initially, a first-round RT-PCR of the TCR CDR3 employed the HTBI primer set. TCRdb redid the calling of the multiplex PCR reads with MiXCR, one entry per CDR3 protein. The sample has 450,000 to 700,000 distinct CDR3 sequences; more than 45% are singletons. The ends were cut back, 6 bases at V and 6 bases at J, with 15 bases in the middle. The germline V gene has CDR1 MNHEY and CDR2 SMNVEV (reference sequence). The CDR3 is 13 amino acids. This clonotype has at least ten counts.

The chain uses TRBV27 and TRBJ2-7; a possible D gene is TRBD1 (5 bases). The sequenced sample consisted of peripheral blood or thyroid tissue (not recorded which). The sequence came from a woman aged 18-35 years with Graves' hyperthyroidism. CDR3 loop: CASRFSSRAEQYF. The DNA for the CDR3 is TGTGCCAGCAGATTTAGCTCCAGGGCCGAGCAGTACTTC.